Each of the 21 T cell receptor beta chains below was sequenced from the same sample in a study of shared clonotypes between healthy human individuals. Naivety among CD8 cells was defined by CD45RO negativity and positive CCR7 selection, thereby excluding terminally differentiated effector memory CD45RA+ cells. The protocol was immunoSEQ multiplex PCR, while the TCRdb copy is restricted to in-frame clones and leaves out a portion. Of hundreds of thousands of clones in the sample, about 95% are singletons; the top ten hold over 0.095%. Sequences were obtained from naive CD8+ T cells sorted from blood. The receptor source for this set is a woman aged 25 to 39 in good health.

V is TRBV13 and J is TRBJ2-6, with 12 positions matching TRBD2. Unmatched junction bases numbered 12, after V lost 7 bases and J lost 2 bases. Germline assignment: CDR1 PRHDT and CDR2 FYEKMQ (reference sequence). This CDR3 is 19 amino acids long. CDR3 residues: CASTQRGLAGPTGANVLTF. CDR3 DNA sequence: TGTGCCAGCACCCAGCGGGGACTAGCGGGCCCGACTGGGGCCAACGTCCTGACTTTC.

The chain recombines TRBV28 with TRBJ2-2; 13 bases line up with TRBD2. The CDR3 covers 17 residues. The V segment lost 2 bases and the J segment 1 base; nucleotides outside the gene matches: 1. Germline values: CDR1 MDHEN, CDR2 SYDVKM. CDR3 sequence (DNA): TGTGCCAGCAGTTTAGGACTAGCGGGAGTGAACACCGGGGAGCTGTTTTTT. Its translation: CASSLGLAGVNTGELFF.

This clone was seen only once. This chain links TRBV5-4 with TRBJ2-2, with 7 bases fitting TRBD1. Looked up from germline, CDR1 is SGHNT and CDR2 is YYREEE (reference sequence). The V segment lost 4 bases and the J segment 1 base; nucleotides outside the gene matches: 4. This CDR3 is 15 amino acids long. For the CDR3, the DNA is TGTGCCAGCAGCCAGGGACAGAGGAACACCGGGGAGCTGTTTTTT. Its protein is CASSQGQRNTGELFF.

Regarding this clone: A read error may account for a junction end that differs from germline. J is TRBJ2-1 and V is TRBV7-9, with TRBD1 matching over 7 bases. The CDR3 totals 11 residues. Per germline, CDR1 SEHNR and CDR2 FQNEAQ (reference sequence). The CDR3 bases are TGCGCCAGGGGGTCTGGGAATGAGCAGTTCTTC. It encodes CARGSGNEQFF.

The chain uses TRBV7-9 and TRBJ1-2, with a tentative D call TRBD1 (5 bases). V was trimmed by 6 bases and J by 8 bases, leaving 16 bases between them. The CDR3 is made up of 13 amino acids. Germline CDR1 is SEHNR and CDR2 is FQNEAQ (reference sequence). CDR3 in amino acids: CASRTDLGDGYTF. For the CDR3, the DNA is TGTGCCAGCAGAACAGACCTCGGGGACGGCTACACCTTC. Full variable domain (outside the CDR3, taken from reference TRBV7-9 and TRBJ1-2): DTGVSQNPRHKITKRGQNVTFRCDPISEHNRLYWYRQTLGQGPEFLTYFQNEAQLEKSRLLSDRFSAERPKGSFSTLEIQRTEQGDSAMYLCASRTDLGDGYTFGSGTRLTVV.

The chain's CDR3 is CASEPRDGLYNEQFF. CDR3 bases: TGTGCCAGCGAACCCCGGGACGGCCTCTACAATGAGCAGTTCTTC. The V gene is TRBV28, the J gene TRBJ2-1, with D possibly called TRBD1 or TRBD2 (5 bases each). Germline V lookup: CDR1 MDHEN, CDR2 SYDVKM. V lost 8 bases and J lost 3, with 17 bases in between. The CDR3 sequence is 15 residues long.

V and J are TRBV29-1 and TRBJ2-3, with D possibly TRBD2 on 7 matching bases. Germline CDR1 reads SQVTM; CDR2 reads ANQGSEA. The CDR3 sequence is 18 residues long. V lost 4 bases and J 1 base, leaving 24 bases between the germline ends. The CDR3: CSVVLGGVGGPGTDTQYF. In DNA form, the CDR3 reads TGCAGCGTTGTTTTAGGGGGTGTGGGAGGGCCCGGCACAGATACGCAGTATTTT.

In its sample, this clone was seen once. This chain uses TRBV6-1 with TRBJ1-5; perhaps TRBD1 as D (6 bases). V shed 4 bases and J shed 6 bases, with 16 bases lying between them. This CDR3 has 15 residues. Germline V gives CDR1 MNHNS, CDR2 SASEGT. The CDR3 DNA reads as TGTGCCAGCAGTGGATGGCTGGGGGCGGCTCAGCCCCAGCATTTT. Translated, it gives CASSGWLGAAQPQHF.

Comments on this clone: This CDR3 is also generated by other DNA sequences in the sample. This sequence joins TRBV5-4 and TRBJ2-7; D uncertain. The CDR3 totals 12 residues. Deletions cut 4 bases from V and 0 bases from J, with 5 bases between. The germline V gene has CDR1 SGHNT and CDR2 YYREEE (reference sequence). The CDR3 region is CASSRDSYEQYF. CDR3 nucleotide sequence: TGTGCCAGCAGCAGGGACTCCTACGAGCAGTACTTC.

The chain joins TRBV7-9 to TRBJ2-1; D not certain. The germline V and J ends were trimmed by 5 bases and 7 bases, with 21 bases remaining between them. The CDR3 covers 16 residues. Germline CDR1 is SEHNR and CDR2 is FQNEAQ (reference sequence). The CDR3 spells CASSPLIGKVDNEQFF. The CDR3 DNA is TGTGCCAGCAGCCCACTAATCGGAAAGGTCGATAATGAGCAGTTCTTC.

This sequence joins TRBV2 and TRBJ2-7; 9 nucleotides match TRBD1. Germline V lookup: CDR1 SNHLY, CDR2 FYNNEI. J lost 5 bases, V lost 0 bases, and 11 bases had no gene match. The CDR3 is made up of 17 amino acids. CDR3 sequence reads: CASSEARFGDRDHEQYF. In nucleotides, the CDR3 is TGTGCCAGCAGTGAAGCGAGGTTTGGGGACAGGGACCACGAGCAGTACTTC.

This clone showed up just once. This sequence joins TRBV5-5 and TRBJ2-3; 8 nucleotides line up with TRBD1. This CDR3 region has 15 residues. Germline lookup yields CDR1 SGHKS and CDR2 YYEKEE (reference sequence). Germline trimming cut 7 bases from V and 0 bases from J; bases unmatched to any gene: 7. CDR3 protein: CASERTGTSTDTQYF. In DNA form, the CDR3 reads TGTGCCAGCGAGAGGACAGGGACTAGCACAGATACGCAGTATTTT.

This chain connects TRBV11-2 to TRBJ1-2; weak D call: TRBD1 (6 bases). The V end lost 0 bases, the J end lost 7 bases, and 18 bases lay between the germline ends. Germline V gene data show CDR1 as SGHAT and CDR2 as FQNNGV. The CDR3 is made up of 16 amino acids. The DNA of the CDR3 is TGTGCCAGCAGCTTAGATCCCACGGGGGGCTATCGTGGCTACACCTTC. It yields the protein CASSLDPTGGYRGYTF.

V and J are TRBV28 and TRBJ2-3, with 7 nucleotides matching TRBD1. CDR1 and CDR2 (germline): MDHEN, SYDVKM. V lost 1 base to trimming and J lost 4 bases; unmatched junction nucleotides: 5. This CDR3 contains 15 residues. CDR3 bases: TGTGCCAGCAGTTTATATCGACAGGGCTCAGATACGCAGTATTTT. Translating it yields CASSLYRQGSDTQYF.

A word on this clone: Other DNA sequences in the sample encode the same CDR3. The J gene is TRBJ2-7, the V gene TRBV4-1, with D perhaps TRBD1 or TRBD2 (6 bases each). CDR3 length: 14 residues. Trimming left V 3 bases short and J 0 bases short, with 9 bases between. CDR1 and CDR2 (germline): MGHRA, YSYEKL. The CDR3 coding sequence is TGCGCCAGCAGCCAGGGGGGCACCTCCTACGAGCAGTACTTC. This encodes CASSQGGTSYEQYF.

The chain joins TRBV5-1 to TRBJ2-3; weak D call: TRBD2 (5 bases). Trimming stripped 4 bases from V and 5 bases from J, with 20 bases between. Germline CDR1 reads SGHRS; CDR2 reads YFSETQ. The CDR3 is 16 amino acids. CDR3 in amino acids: CASSPREWLAGDTQYF. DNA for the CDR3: TGCGCCAGCAGCCCCCGGGAATGGTTAGCAGGAGATACGCAGTATTTT.

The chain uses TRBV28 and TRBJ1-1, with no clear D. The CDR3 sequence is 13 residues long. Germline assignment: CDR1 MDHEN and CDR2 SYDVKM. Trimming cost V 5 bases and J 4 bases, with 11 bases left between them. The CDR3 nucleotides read TGTGCCAGCAGTACGGACGTCTCCACTGAAGCTTTCTTT. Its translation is CASSTDVSTEAFF.

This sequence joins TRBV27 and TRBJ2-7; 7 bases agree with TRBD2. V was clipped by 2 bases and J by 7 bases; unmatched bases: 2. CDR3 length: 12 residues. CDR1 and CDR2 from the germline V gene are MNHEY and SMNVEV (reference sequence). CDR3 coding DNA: TGTGCCAGCAGTTTAGCGGGAGTAGAGCAGTACTTC. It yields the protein CASSLAGVEQYF.

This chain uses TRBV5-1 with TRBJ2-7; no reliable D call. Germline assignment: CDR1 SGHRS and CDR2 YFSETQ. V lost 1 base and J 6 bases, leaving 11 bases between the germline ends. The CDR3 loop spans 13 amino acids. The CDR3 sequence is CASSLIGPSEQYF. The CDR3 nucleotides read TGCGCCAGCAGCTTGATCGGTCCCTCCGAGCAGTACTTC.

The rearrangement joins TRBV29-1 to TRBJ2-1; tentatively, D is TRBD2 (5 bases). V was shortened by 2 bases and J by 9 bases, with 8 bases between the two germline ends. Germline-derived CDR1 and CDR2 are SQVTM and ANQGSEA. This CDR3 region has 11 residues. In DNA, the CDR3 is TGCAGCGTTGAAATGCGGGCTGAGCAGTTCTTC. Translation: CSVEMRAEQFF.

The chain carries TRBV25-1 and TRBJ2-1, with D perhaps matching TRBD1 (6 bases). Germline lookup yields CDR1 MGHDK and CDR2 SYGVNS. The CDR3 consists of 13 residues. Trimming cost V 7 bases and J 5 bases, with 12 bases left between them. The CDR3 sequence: CASNRDTNNEQFF. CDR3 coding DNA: TGTGCCAGCAACCGGGACACTAACAATGAGCAGTTCTTC.